This paragraph covers one TCR beta chain sequence. The CDR3 runs to 13 residues. V lost 4 bases, J lost 8 bases, and 8 bases stayed unmatched. Per germline, CDR1 SGHRS and CDR2 YFSETQ. The assay was immunoSEQ multiplex PCR, and TCRdb's table has in-frame clones only and misses some. The sample lists about 190,000 clones, 88% occurring once. The sample comes from a study of blood T cell repertoires in COVID-19. This rearrangement joins TRBV5-1 to TRBJ1-1, with TRBD1 matching over 7 bases. Sequences were obtained from peripheral blood. The source is a man aged 25 to 45 with acute or convalescent COVID-19. CDR3 DNA: TGCGCCAGCAGCATAAAACAGGGGCACGAAGCTTTCTTT. Translation: CASSIKQGHEAFF.